This passage covers 29 T cell receptor beta chains from one sample sequenced in a study of monozygotic twins with cystic fibrosis. Sequencing was performed with immunoSEQ multiplex PCR; in TCRdb, only in-frame clones are kept and a portion is missing. Here the sample spans around 25,000 clones, approximately 90% being singletons. The sequenced sample was blood. These receptors were collected from a girl aged 2 to 10 with cystic fibrosis.

The V gene is TRBV25-1, the J gene TRBJ1-2; D perhaps matches TRBD1 (5 bases). This CDR3 comprises 13 residues. V lost 3 bases to trimming and J lost 4 bases, with 9 bases between them. Germline-derived CDR1 and CDR2 are MGHDK and SYGVNS. DNA of the CDR3: TGTGCCAGCAGTGATGGGACCCCCTATGGCTACACCTTC. Amino acids: CASSDGTPYGYTF.

The rearrangement links TRBV5-4 to TRBJ1-5, with TRBD1 as a possible D gene (6 bases). The ends were cut back, 6 bases at V and 0 bases at J, with 19 bases in the middle. The CDR3 is 17 residues long. Germline V lookup: CDR1 SGHNT, CDR2 YYREEE (reference sequence). The CDR3 DNA follows: TGTGCCAGCAAAGATCCGAACCACAGGGATAGCAATCAGCCCCAGCATTTT. Translating it yields CASKDPNHRDSNQPQHF.

J is TRBJ1-3 and V is TRBV5-6, with TRBD1 identical over 8 bases. Germline V gene sequence: CDR1 SGHDT, CDR2 YYEEEE. With V trimmed by 4 bases and J by 4 bases, 1 base remained unmatched. The CDR3 contains 13 residues. This CDR3 reads CASSGDRGNTIYF. For the CDR3, the DNA is TGTGCCAGCAGCGGGGACAGGGGAAACACCATATATTTT. The full variable domain, in which reference TRBV5-6 and TRBJ1-3 provide the parts outside the CDR3, is DAGVTQSPTHLIKTRGQQVTLRCSPKSGHDTVSWYQQALGQGPQFIFQYYEEEERQRGNFPDRFSGHQFPNYSSELNVNALLLGDSALYLCASSGDRGNTIYFGEGSWLTVV.

The sample holds one count of this clone. This chain links TRBV19 with TRBJ2-7; 13 positions agree with TRBD2. The CDR3 runs 16 residues. The V segment lost 5 bases and the J segment 2 bases; nucleotides outside the gene matches: 6. Per germline, CDR1 LNHDA and CDR2 SQIVND (reference sequence). In nucleotides, the CDR3 is TGTGCCAGTAGTTTCGGGACTAGCGGGGCGACCTACGAGCAGTACTTC. Translation gives CASSFGTSGATYEQYF.

The J gene is TRBJ1-1, the V gene TRBV5-1; 7 bases are a match to TRBD1. This CDR3 is built from 15 residues. Germline assignment: CDR1 SGHRS and CDR2 YFSETQ. The junction had 6 bases not matched to a gene; V was cut back by 4 bases and J by 0 bases. The CDR3: CASSPRGVMNTEAFF. The CDR3 DNA reads TGCGCCAGCAGCCCCAGGGGGGTCATGAACACTGAAGCTTTCTTT.

The chain carries TRBV7-2 and TRBJ1-2, with D tentatively TRBD1 (6 bases). CDR1 SGHTA and CDR2 FQGNSA come from the germline V gene. This CDR3 has 15 amino acids. The V and J ends lost 5 bases and 6 bases respectively, with 19 bases between them. CDR3 coding DNA: TGTGCCAGCAGCCGTACAGGGCGCCTTGGTGATGGCTACACCTTC. Translated, it gives CASSRTGRLGDGYTF. Full variable domain (rest looked up from reference TRBV7-2 and TRBJ1-2): GAGVSQSPSNKVTEKGKDVELRCDPISGHTALYWYRQSLGQGLEFLIYFQGNSAPDKSGLPSDRFSAERTGGSVSTLTIQRTQQEDSAVYLCASSRTGRLGDGYTFGSGTRLTVV.

This clone has only one observation. The chain combines TRBV6-1 with TRBJ2-5; D unclear. CDR1 is MNHNS, CDR2 SASEGT, per germline. V was pared by 6 bases and J by 5 bases, with 10 bases between. This CDR3 is built from 12 residues. The CDR3 coding sequence is TGTGCCAGCAGGGACCCCTGGGAGACCCAGTACTTC. It translates to CASRDPWETQYF.

This chain links TRBV5-1 with TRBJ2-4; no firm D call. In germline, CDR1 is SGHRS, CDR2 YFSETQ. The CDR3 spans 14 residues. Trimming pared 0 bases from V and 0 bases from J, leaving 4 bases between. The CDR3 spells CASSLGQAKNIQYF. The CDR3 DNA reads as TGCGCCAGCAGCTTGGGCCAAGCCAAAAACATTCAGTACTTC.

This clone is a singleton in its sample. V gene TRBV29-1 combines with J gene TRBJ2-7; a possible D gene is TRBD1 (5 bases). The CDR3 runs to 14 residues. CDR1 SQVTM and CDR2 ANQGSEA come from the germline V gene. V lost 6 bases and J 2 bases, leaving 17 bases between the germline ends. CDR3 bases: TGCAGCGTCCTATGGCTGCGACAGCCCTACGAGCAGTACTTC. Translated, it gives CSVLWLRQPYEQYF.

This chain links TRBV9 with TRBJ2-2; D might be TRBD2 (6 bases). V lost 1 base, J lost 5 bases, and 12 bases lay in between. CDR1 and CDR2 (germline): SGDLS, YYNGEE. The length of the CDR3 is 15 residues. The CDR3 nucleotides are TGTGCCAGCAGCGTAATGGAGGGTTGGACCGGGGAGCTGTTTTTT. This sequence encodes CASSVMEGWTGELFF.

V usage is TRBV27 and J usage is TRBJ1-2; tentative D call: TRBD1 (6 bases). Trimming shortened V by 3 bases and J by 4 bases, and 21 bases separated the two germline ends. The CDR3 has 17 amino acids. The germline CDR1 and CDR2 sequences are MNHEY and SMNVEV (reference sequence). This chain's CDR3 is CASSLGGQSYPLYGYTF. The CDR3 DNA sequence: TGTGCCAGCAGTTTGGGAGGACAGTCTTATCCCCTCTATGGCTACACCTTC.

V gene TRBV4-3 combines with J gene TRBJ1-2; D is undetermined. V lost 0 bases and J 2 bases, leaving 7 bases between the germline ends. Germline assignment: CDR1 LGHNA and CDR2 YSLEER. CDR3 length: 14 amino acids. The CDR3 protein is CASSQDLGNYGYTF. CDR3 sequence (DNA): TGCGCCAGCAGCCAAGACTTGGGGAACTATGGCTACACCTTC.

The chain recombines TRBV30 with TRBJ2-5; tentatively, D is TRBD1 or TRBD2 (6 bases each). CDR3 length equals 14 residues. Germline lookup yields CDR1 GTSNPN and CDR2 SVGIG (reference sequence). The V end was cut by 4 bases, the J end by 5 bases, with 17 bases between. In DNA form, the CDR3 reads TGTGCCTGGAAGGAGGGGGTCGTCCGGGAGACCCAGTACTTC. Protein: CAWKEGVVRETQYF.

This sequence joins TRBV4-1 and TRBJ2-5, with 7 bases identical to TRBD1. The length of the CDR3 is 15 residues. Germline CDR1 reads MGHRA; CDR2 reads YSYEKL. The V and J ends lost 3 bases and 2 bases, in that order; junction bases with no gene match: 6. The CDR3 protein is CASSQDPGQQETQYF. The CDR3 DNA sequence: TGCGCCAGCAGCCAGGATCCGGGACAGCAAGAGACCCAGTACTTC.

Of note for this clone: A junction boundary mismatches the germline segment, possibly from a read error. The identical CDR3 is also encoded by other nucleotide sequences in the sample. The chain couples TRBV25-1 to TRBJ2-7; D is undetermined. Germline V CDR1 and CDR2: MGHDK, SYGVNS. This CDR3 has 12 residues. CDR3 region: CASSENPGEQYF. The CDR3 DNA reads TGCGCCAGCAGTGAGAACCCTGGCGAGCAGTACTTC.

In this sample, this clone turned up a few times. The chain carries TRBV19 and TRBJ1-1; D is unresolved. The germline V and J ends were trimmed by 3 bases and 1 base, with 3 bases remaining between them. The CDR3 totals 12 residues. Germline CDR1 is LNHDA and CDR2 is SQIVND (reference sequence). In DNA form, the CDR3 reads TGTGCCAGTAGTATGGGGAACACTGAAGCTTTCTTT. Translating gives CASSMGNTEAFF.

The chain joins TRBV15 to TRBJ1-1, with D possibly being TRBD1 (6 bases). The V end lost 7 bases, the J end lost 1 base, and 10 bases lay between the germline ends. Germline V gene sequence: CDR1 LNHNV, CDR2 YYDKDF (reference sequence). The CDR3 has 13 residues. In nucleotides, the CDR3 is TGTGCCACCACCTGGACAGAGAACACTGAAGCTTTCTTT. Translated: CATTWTENTEAFF. Based on the CDR3 plus reference TRBV15 and TRBJ1-1, the full variable domain is DAMVIQNPRYQVTQFGKPVTLSCSQTLNHNVMYWYQQKSSQAPKLLFHYYDKDFNNEADTPDNFQSRRPNTSFCFLDIRSPGLGDTAMYLCATTWTENTEAFFGQGTRLTVV.

This chain uses TRBV6-1 with TRBJ2-1; TRBD2 matches at 13 bases. CDR1 is MNHNS, CDR2 SASEGT, per germline. The CDR3 totals 21 residues. Trimming cost V 1 base and J 5 bases; bases outside gene matches: 17. The CDR3 is CASSEVIAGLAGVLKNNEQFF. CDR3 nucleotide sequence: TGTGCCAGCAGTGAAGTCATCGCCGGACTAGCGGGGGTCCTCAAAAACAATGAGCAGTTCTTC.

This clone was detected once. This chain uses TRBV15 with TRBJ2-3; perhaps D is TRBD1 or TRBD2 (5 bases each). V lost 2 bases, J lost 0 bases, and 15 bases lay in between. Germline CDR1 LNHNV, CDR2 YYDKDF (reference sequence). The CDR3 is 17 amino acids. The CDR3 nucleotides are TGTGCCACCAGCAGACCCGTGGGACCGACTAGCACAGATACGCAGTATTTT. It specifies CATSRPVGPTSTDTQYF.

The gene calls are TRBV5-5 and TRBJ2-3; 7 bases match TRBD2. The CDR3 is 17 residues long. Germline V gene data show CDR1 as SGHKS and CDR2 as YYEKEE (reference sequence). V trimming: 4 bases; J trimming: 0 bases; junction bases outside the gene matches: 11. The CDR3 loop is CASSSLTLRGSTDTQYF. CDR3 sequence (DNA): TGTGCCAGCAGCAGTCTTACTTTGCGGGGGAGCACAGATACGCAGTATTTT. Full variable domain (missing parts from reference TRBV5-5 and TRBJ2-3): DAGVTQSPTHLIKTRGQQVTLRCSPISGHKSVSWYQQVLGQGPQFIFQYYEKEERGRGNFPDRFSARQFPNYSSELNVNALLLGDSALYLCASSSLTLRGSTDTQYFGPGTRLTVL.

This clone appeared a few times. The CDR3 region has the DNA TGTGCCAGCAGGTCTTCACAGCCCCAAGCCTATGGCTACACCTTC. It specifies CASRSSQPQAYGYTF. The genes are TRBV2 and TRBJ1-2; D unclear. In germline, CDR1 is SNHLY, CDR2 FYNNEI. This CDR3 is built from 15 residues. Trimming shortened V by 6 bases and J by 4 bases, and 18 bases separated the two germline ends.

The J gene is TRBJ1-2, the V gene TRBV7-9; 7 bases line up with TRBD1. This CDR3 comprises 13 residues. Germline V gene lookup returns CDR1 SEHNR and CDR2 FQNEAQ (reference sequence). Unmatched junction bases numbered 8, after V lost 6 bases and J lost 7 bases. The CDR3 region is CASSPGQARGYTF. DNA for the CDR3: TGTGCCAGCAGTCCAGGACAGGCCCGTGGCTACACCTTC.

CDR3 sequence (DNA): TGTGCCAGCCGGGTGGGGGACGAGCAGTACTTC. Translation gives CASRVGDEQYF. The rearrangement links TRBV7-9 to TRBJ2-7, with D perhaps being TRBD1 or TRBD2 (5 bases each). The CDR3 has 11 residues. The germline CDR1 and CDR2 sequences are SEHNR and FQNEAQ (reference sequence). Trimming left V 8 bases short and J 5 bases short, with 10 bases between.

The CDR3 region is CASSLFGAGGYGYTF. The CDR3 DNA reads as TGTGCCAGCAGCTTGTTCGGTGCGGGGGGATATGGCTACACCTTC. The chain recombines TRBV7-2 with TRBJ1-2; tentative D call: TRBD1 (5 bases). The length of the CDR3 is 15 residues. CDR1 and CDR2 (germline): SGHTA, FQGNSA. V lost 3 bases, J lost 5 bases, and 16 bases lay in between.

The chain joins TRBV1 to TRBJ2-2; the table's D call TRBD1 went unverified against the DNA. TRBV1 is recorded as a pseudogene. This CDR3 spans 14 amino acids. The CDR3 here is CTSTRQENTGELFF. For the CDR3, the DNA is TGCACCAGCACACGACAGGAGAACACCGGGGAGCTGTTTTTT.

This chain joins TRBV4-1 and TRBJ1-2; no firm D call. V was cut by 0 bases and J by 2 bases, with 22 bases left in between. The CDR3 contains 19 residues. Germline assignment: CDR1 MGHRA and CDR2 YSYEKL. The CDR3 nucleotides are TGCGCCAGCAGCCAAGATTACCGGGAGATGTTGAACCGAAACTATGGCTACACCTTC. As protein: CASSQDYREMLNRNYGYTF.

The rearrangement uses TRBV5-4 and TRBJ2-1; TRBD1 might be the D (9 bases). The V gene lost 5 bases and the J gene lost 12 bases, with 27 bases spanning the gap. This CDR3 has 16 amino acids. Germline lookup yields CDR1 SGHNT and CDR2 YYREEE (reference sequence). CDR3 region: CASRKQGAGGPTTQFF. The CDR3 region has the DNA TGTGCCAGCAGGAAACAGGGGGCGGGAGGTCCTACAACGCAGTTCTTC.

The V and J genes are TRBV18 and TRBJ2-1; unclear D gene. The CDR3 has 13 amino acids. Trimming pared 6 bases from V and 7 bases from J, leaving 13 bases between. The germline V gene encodes CDR1 KGHSH and CDR2 LQKENI. The CDR3 protein is CASSGVIRNEQFF. Here the CDR3 DNA reads TGTGCCAGCTCTGGGGTCATACGGAATGAGCAGTTCTTC.

The chain combines TRBV6-5 with TRBJ1-3; D not certain. CDR3 length: 15 residues. Trimming took off 0 bases at V and 0 bases at J, with 6 bases between the two ends. Per germline, CDR1 MNHEY and CDR2 SVGAGI. CDR3: CASSYSASSGNTIYF. The CDR3 nucleotides read TGTGCCAGCAGTTACTCGGCCAGCTCTGGAAACACCATATATTTT.